This T cell receptor (beta chain) was sequenced for a study of control samples from healthy donors and cancer patients. In this sample, this clone turned up a few times. The repertoire was sequenced with immunoSEQ multiplex PCR; TCRdb's copy has only in-frame clones and lacks some. The sample consists of roughly 81,000 clones, 70% to 85% of them appearing once. CDR1 is SNHLY and CDR2 is FYNNEI in the germline V gene. V gave up 7 bases and J gave up 0 bases; unmatched junction bases: 3. This CDR3 spans 14 amino acids. This sequence joins TRBV2 and TRBJ2-1; 7 nucleotides line up with TRBD2. Sequencing was carried out using PBMCs. The receptor was derived from a man in his sixties with head and neck cancer. As DNA, the CDR3 is TGTGCCAGCATCCTAGCGGCCTCCTACAATGAGCAGTTCTTC. It encodes CASILAASYNEQFF.